The 5 T cell receptor beta chains presented below share a single source sample, sequenced in a study of T cells in Graves' hyperthyroidism and ophthalmopathy. Amplification of TCR beta CDR3 regions used RNA as the template. TCR CDR3 underwent first-round RT-PCR with the HTBI primer set. From the multiplex PCR reads, TCRdb called clonotypes with MiXCR, one entry per CDR3 protein. This repertoire shows 400,000 or so distinct CDR3 sequences, about 14% found once; its top ten account for 28%. Sequencing was performed on blood. The receptors derive from a man aged 45-65 years with Graves' ophthalmopathy.

There are many counts of this clonotype. The V and J genes are TRBV30 and TRBJ1-1; perhaps TRBD1 as D (5 bases). Germline CDR1 and CDR2: GTSNPN and SVGIG (reference sequence). CDR3 length: 15 residues. V was clipped by 0 bases and J by 0 bases, with 11 bases between them. The CDR3 DNA reads TGTGCCTGGAGTGTAAGGGACCCTTTGAACACTGAAGCTTTCTTT. This gives the protein CAWSVRDPLNTEAFF.

Only a few counts were recorded for this clonotype. This chain links TRBV19 with TRBJ1-5; 7 bases align to TRBD1. Trimming at V came to 4 bases and at J to 4 bases, leaving 4 bases not matched to a gene. CDR3 length equals 14 residues. CDR1 and CDR2 (germline): LNHDA, SQIVND (reference sequence). For the CDR3, the DNA is TGTGCCAGTAGTACGGGACAGCAGAATCAGCCCCAGCATTTT. Its translation is CASSTGQQNQPQHF.

A few counts support this clonotype. This chain connects TRBV15 to TRBJ1-4; no firm D call. CDR1 and CDR2 from the germline V gene are LNHNV and YYDKDF (reference sequence). The CDR3 is 15 residues long. V was cut by 0 bases and J by 6 bases, with 11 bases left in between. The CDR3 loop is CATSRDHPGDEKLFF. CDR3 in DNA: TGTGCCACCAGCAGAGATCATCCCGGGGATGAAAAACTGTTTTTT.

This clonotype was seen more than once but under ten times. The DNA for the CDR3 is TGTGCCAGCAGCTTATGGCTAGCGGGAGAGGGCGGGGAGCTGTTTTTT. The encoded protein is CASSLWLAGEGGELFF. The chain is built from TRBV7-3 and TRBJ2-2; the match to TRBD2 covers 10 bases. Trimming removed 2 bases from V and 7 bases from J; junction bases left unmatched: 7. Germline V CDR1 and CDR2: SGHTA, FQGTGA. The CDR3 runs to 16 residues. The entire variable domain, with the rest obtained from reference TRBV7-3 and TRBJ2-2, is as follows: GAGVSQTPSNKVTEKGKYVELRCDPISGHTALYWYRQSLGQGPEFLIYFQGTGAADDSGLPNDRFFAVRPEGSVSTLKIQRTERGDSAVYLCASSLWLAGEGGELFFGEGSRLTVL.

This clonotype was counted ten times or more. The J gene is TRBJ2-7, the V gene TRBV4-1; 7 positions match TRBD2. The V gene end was trimmed by 2 bases and the J gene end by 5 bases; junction bases not matched to a gene: 12. The CDR3 sequence is 16 residues long. From germline, CDR1 is MGHRA and CDR2 YSYEKL. The CDR3 region has the DNA TGCGCCAGCAGCCAAAGGGGACGGGGCGCGGGAGACGAGCAGTACTTC. Protein: CASSQRGRGAGDEQYF.